The 9 T cell receptor beta chains below all came from one sample that was sequenced in a study of cytomegalovirus exposure and HLA in healthy donors. Only in-frame clones appear in the TCRdb table, and some are missing; sequencing was by immunoSEQ multiplex PCR. The table includes 130,000 or so clones, 89% detected once. Sequenced sample: PBMCs. These receptors were taken from a woman aged 18-30 years in good health and CMV-seropositive.

J is TRBJ1-1 and V is TRBV2; no clear D. The V end lost 5 bases, the J end lost 2 bases, and 12 bases lay between the germline ends. The CDR3 has 14 residues. Germline CDR1 reads SNHLY; CDR2 reads FYNNEI. The CDR3 protein is CASSSRMLNTEAFF. The CDR3, as DNA: TGTGCCAGCAGTTCTAGGATGCTTAACACTGAAGCTTTCTTT.

The CDR3 DNA follows: TGTGCCAGCAGCCGTTTTGGGGCGCCAAAGGAGCAGTTCTTC. Translation gives CASSRFGAPKEQFF. The chain is built from TRBV5-6 and TRBJ2-1; the D gene is possibly TRBD1 (5 bases). V lost 4 bases to trimming and J lost 10 bases, with 18 bases between them. Germline-derived CDR1 and CDR2 are SGHDT and YYEEEE. CDR3 size: 14 residues.

The CDR3 DNA reads as TGTGCCAGCAGACGACAGGGGGGCTACACCTTC. It translates to CASRRQGGYTF. V is TRBV6-6 and J is TRBJ1-2, with 8 positions matching TRBD1. CDR3 length equals 11 residues. Germline V gene lookup returns CDR1 MNHNY and CDR2 SVGAGI (reference sequence). The J segment lost 8 bases and the V segment lost 6 bases, leaving 2 bases of the junction unmatched.

For the CDR3, the DNA is TGTGCCAGCAGTCGTGAGACAGGGTATGGGTACGAGCAGTACTTC. Its protein is CASSRETGYGYEQYF. The gene calls are TRBV2 and TRBJ2-7; 7 nucleotides align to TRBD1. The V gene end was trimmed by 5 bases and the J gene end by 4 bases; junction bases not matched to a gene: 11. This CDR3 contains 15 residues. Per the germline V gene, CDR1 is SNHLY and CDR2 is FYNNEI.

CDR3 sequence: CASSLGQPLYGYTF. Written as DNA, the CDR3 is TGTGCCAGCAGCTTAGGACAGCCACTCTATGGCTACACCTTC. V and J are TRBV7-9 and TRBJ1-2; a possible D gene is TRBD1 (5 bases). The V end lost 1 base, the J end lost 4 bases, and 10 bases lay between the germline ends. The CDR3 extends over 14 amino acids. Germline V lookup: CDR1 SEHNR, CDR2 FQNEAQ (reference sequence). The complete variable domain, with remaining parts taken from reference TRBV7-9 and TRBJ1-2, reads DTGVSQNPRHKITKRGQNVTFRCDPISEHNRLYWYRQTLGQGPEFLTYFQNEAQLEKSRLLSDRFSAERPKGSFSTLEIQRTEQGDSAMYLCASSLGQPLYGYTFGSGTRLTVV.

The chain uses TRBV7-2 and TRBJ2-7; 10 bases are shared with TRBD2. CDR3 size: 16 residues. Germline CDR1 is SGHTA and CDR2 is FQGNSA. V dropped 3 bases and J dropped 2; count of bases not matched to a gene: 7. CDR3 nucleotide sequence: TGTGCCAGCAGCTTGATGCCTCTAGCGGGGGCCTACGAGCAGTACTTC. Amino acid sequence: CASSLMPLAGAYEQYF.

The CDR3 region has the DNA TGCGCCAGCAGCCGACAGGGAGACTACGAGCAGTACTTC. Protein: CASSRQGDYEQYF. This rearrangement joins TRBV4-1 to TRBJ2-7; TRBD1 aligns across 7 bases. V lost 4 bases and J lost 3; bases outside the gene matches: 3. CDR1 MGHRA and CDR2 YSYEKL come from the germline V gene. This CDR3 region has 13 residues.

This clone was observed once. The J gene is TRBJ1-1, the V gene TRBV5-1; possible D gene TRBD1, 5 bases. The CDR3 spans 15 residues. V was clipped by 4 bases and J by 6 bases, with 19 bases between them. From germline, CDR1 is SGHRS and CDR2 YFSETQ. CDR3 DNA sequence: TGCGCCAGCAGCCTCGGGAGGGCCAGGGACCCTGAAGCTTTCTTT. It specifies CASSLGRARDPEAFF.

The V gene is TRBV5-1, the J gene TRBJ1-4, with a weak D call TRBD1 (5 bases). Germline CDR1 and CDR2: SGHRS and YFSETQ. Trimming shortened V by 0 bases and J by 0 bases, and 9 bases separated the two germline ends. CDR3 length: 16 amino acids. The CDR3 DNA is TGCGCCAGCAGCTTGGGACAGCAAACAACTAATGAAAAACTGTTTTTT. It translates to CASSLGQQTTNEKLFF.